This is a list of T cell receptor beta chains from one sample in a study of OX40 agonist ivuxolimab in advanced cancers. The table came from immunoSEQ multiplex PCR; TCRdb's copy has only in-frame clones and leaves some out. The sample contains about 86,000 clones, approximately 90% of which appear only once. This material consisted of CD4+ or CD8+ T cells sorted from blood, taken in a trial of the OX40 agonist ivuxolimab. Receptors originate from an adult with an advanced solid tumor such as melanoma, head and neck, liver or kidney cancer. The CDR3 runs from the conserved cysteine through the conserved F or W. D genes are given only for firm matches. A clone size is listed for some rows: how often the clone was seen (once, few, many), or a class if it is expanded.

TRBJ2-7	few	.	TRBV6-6	CASSYEPRGSEQYF	TGTGCCAGCAGTTACGAACCCCGGGGTAGCGAGCAGTACTTC
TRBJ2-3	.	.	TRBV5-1	CASTNQGGTDTQYF	TGCGCCAGCACGAACCAAGGTGGCACAGATACGCAGTATTTT
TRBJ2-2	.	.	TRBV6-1	CASSSPGPGVFF	TGTGCCAGCAGTTCCCCGGGACCAGGGGTGTTTTTT
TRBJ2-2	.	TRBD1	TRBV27	CASSALDRGFTGELFF	TGTGCCAGCAGCGCCCTGGACAGGGGTTTCACCGGGGAGCTGTTTTTT
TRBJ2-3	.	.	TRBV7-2	CASSPQPGSSTDTQYF	TGTGCCAGCAGCCCCCAGCCGGGGTCTAGCACAGATACGCAGTATTTT
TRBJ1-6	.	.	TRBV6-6	CASSYAADNSPLHF	TGTGCCAGCAGTTACGCGGCGGACAATTCACCCCTCCACTTT
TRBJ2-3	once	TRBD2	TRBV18	CASSPLRRELAGTSTDTQYF	TGTGCCAGCTCACCACTCAGGCGGGAACTAGCGGGCACGTCCACAGATACGCAGTATTTT
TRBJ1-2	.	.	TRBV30	CAWSVNRHYGYTF	TGTGCCTGGAGTGTAAATAGGCACTATGGCTACACCTTC
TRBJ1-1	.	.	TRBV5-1	CASSLGVGSETEAFF	TGCGCCAGCAGCTTGGGGGTAGGGTCCGAGACTGAAGCTTTCTTT
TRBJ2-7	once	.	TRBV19	CASSEQSSYEQYF	TGTGCCAGTAGTGAGCAGAGCTCCTACGAGCAGTACTTC
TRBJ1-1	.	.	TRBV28	CASLSDFEAFF	TGTGCCAGCCTCAGCGACTTTGAAGCTTTCTTT
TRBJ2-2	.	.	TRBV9	CASSVRGARTGELFF	TGTGCCAGCAGCGTACGCGGGGCGCGGACCGGGGAGCTGTTTTTT
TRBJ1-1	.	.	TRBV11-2	CASSFVLGEGTEAFF	TGTGCCAGCAGCTTTGTTTTGGGGGAGGGCACTGAAGCTTTCTTT
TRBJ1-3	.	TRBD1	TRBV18	CASSLSDRDGNTIYF	TGTGCCAGCTCACTTTCCGACAGGGATGGAAACACCATATATTTT
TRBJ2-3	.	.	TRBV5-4	CASRGGGSSEGPADTQYF	TGTGCCAGCAGAGGAGGGGGCAGCTCTGAGGGGCCGGCAGATACGCAGTATTTT
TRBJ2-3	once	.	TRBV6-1	CASRNILMRTDTQYF	TGTGCCAGCAGGAATATATTGATGAGAACAGATACGCAGTATTTT
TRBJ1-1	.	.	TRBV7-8	CASSLALRPGGAFF	TGTGCCAGCAGCTTAGCGCTTCGTCCCGGCGGAGCTTTCTTT
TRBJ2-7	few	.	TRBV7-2	CASSRGDGSYEQYF	TGTGCCAGCAGCAGAGGGGACGGCTCCTACGAGCAGTACTTC
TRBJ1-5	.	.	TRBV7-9	CASSLDWGGSGQPQHF	TGTGCCAGCAGCTTAGATTGGGGGGGGAGCGGGCAGCCCCAGCATTTT
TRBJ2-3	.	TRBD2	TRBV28	CASSSRGGGTDTQYF	TGTGCCAGCAGTTCCAGGGGCGGGGGGACAGATACGCAGTATTTT
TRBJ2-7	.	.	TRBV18	CASSPPDSYEQYF	TGTGCCAGCTCACCCCCCGACAGCTACGAGCAGTACTTC
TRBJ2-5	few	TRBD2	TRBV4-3	CASSQERGGQETQYF	TGCGCCAGCAGCCAAGAGCGGGGGGGCCAAGAGACCCAGTACTTC
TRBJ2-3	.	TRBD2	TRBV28	CASIPRGVGTDTQYF	TGTGCCAGCATCCCTCGGGGGGTTGGGACAGATACGCAGTATTTT
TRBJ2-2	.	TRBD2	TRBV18	CASSPLDSLAATGELFF	TGTGCCAGCTCACCACTCGACTCACTAGCGGCCACCGGGGAGCTGTTTTTT
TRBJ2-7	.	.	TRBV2	CASRADGGWGEQYF	TGTGCCAGCAGAGCGGACGGCGGATGGGGAGAGCAGTACTTC
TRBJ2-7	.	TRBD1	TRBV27	CASSWGQGRPYEQYF	TGTGCCAGCAGTTGGGGACAGGGTAGGCCCTACGAGCAGTACTTC
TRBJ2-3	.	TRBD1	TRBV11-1	CASSVRDSSDTQYF	TGTGCCAGCAGCGTAAGGGACAGTTCGGATACGCAGTATTTT
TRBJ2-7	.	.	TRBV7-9	CASSFSYEQYF	TGTGCCAGCAGCTTCTCCTACGAGCAGTACTTC
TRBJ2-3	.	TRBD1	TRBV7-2	CATSPLGGGTQYF	TGTGCCACAAGCCCCCTAGGGGGCGGTACGCAGTATTTT
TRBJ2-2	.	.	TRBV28	CASSFYGRGTGELFF	TGTGCCAGCAGTTTTTACGGGAGAGGGACCGGGGAGCTGTTTTTT
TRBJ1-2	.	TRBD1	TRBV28	CASSLDRDGYTF	TGTGCCAGCAGCCTGGACAGGGATGGCTACACCTTC